The present TCR beta chain was sequenced within a study of blood T cell repertoires in COVID-19 (dated by TCRdb to the early 2020s). About the full investigation: Samples covering the acute and convalescent phases of COVID-19 were provided by collaborators in the United States, Italy and Spain. The prospective study material was composed of cDNA or gDNA derived from T cells, B-cell-depleted T cells, or PBMCs. Deeply sampled blood TCRbeta repertoires from subjects exposed to, actively infected with, or recovered from COVID-19 were included in the dataset. A freely available public database, intended as a resource for researchers studying the immune response to SARS-CoV-2, is where the repertoires were released. The samples were drawn from the first 160 participants of the ongoing ImmuneRACE study and from some 1,300 subjects provided by 6 global collaborators. A de-identified subject ID, COVID-19 status, age in years and sex were almost always included in the sample metadata. Where available, HLA class I and class II types were taken from metadata supplied by the sample provider and were not determined by assay-based typing. The paper's findings and limits, for the study overall: Clinical and demographic metadata were provided uncurated, with the amount varying by source and participant.

Via the germline V gene, CDR1 is MDHEN and CDR2 SYDVKM. V gives up 4 bases and J gives up 0 bases, and the segment between their germline ends measures 9 bases. The CDR3, cysteine through phenylalanine, is 14 amino acids long. Only the CDR3 region is kept as DNA, spanning 42 bases read in frame from base 1. TCRbeta CDR3 regions were amplified from genomic DNA using the immunoSEQ Assay, a bias-controlled multiplex PCR. The study's own analysis went as follows. The number of nucleated cells in each sample was estimated from the amplification of reference gene primers within the assay. To quantify the absolute abundance of each unique TCRbeta CDR3 rearrangement, sequence reads were collapsed and filtered. For each sample, productive Simpson clonality was calculated as the square root of Simpson's diversity index across productive rearrangements. TCRdb retrieved this table from immuneACCESS and kept in-frame rearrangements only. Not all clones are present; in checked studies, unresolved V genes account for under half, and no reason is known for the remainder. The DNA gave D and trimming, while V, J and clone size come from that table. Across this sample there are about 290,000 clones, with about 82% seen only once. Around 4% of the sample rests with the top ten.

For this clone: Its cognate antigen has yet to be identified. Within one base of it there is no much larger clone, and no base qualities were kept.

Each collaborating institution followed its own protocols to collect whole blood in K2EDTA tubes. Collaborator samples were shipped for TCRbeta analysis as frozen whole blood, isolated PBMCs, or DNA extracted from either sample type. The clonotype was recovered from a woman in her forties or fifties with active or convalescent COVID-19. The sample was peripheral blood. This chain is built from TRBV28 and TRBJ1-1, with the identity of the D gene unclear. CDR3 sequence: CASSSGSLNTEAFF. In nucleotide form, the sequence is TGTGCCAGCAGTTCCGGGAGCTTGAACACTGAAGCTTTCTTT. The entire variable domain, with the stretches around the CDR3 drawn from the reference TRBV28 and TRBJ1-1 proteins, is DVKVTQSSRYLVKRTGEKVFLECVQDMDHENMFWYRQDPGLGLRLIYFSYDVKMKEKGDIPEGYSVSREKKERFSLILESASTNQTSMYLCASSSGSLNTEAFFGQGTRLTVV.